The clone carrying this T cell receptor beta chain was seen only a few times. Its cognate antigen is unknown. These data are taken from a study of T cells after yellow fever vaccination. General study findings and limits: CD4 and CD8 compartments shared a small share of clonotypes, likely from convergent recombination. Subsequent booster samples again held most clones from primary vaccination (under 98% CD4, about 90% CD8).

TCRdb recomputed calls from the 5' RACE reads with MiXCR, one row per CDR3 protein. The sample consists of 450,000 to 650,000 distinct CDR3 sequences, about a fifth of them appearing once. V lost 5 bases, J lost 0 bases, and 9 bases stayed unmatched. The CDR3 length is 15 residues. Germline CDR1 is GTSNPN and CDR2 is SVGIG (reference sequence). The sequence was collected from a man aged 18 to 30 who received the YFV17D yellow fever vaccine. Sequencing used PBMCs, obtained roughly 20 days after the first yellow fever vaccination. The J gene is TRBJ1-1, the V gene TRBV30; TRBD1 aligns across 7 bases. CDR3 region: CAWDQRDRLNTEAFF. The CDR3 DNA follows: TGTGCCTGGGATCAACGGGACAGATTGAACACTGAAGCTTTCTTT.